The 25 T cell receptor beta chains presented below share a single source sample, sequenced in a study of blood T cells in healthy people across ages. For the second PCR, which ran for 7 to 11 cycles, a sample-barcoded 5' primer and a J-beta primer mix were used. One entry per CDR3 protein, called by TCRdb with MiXCR from the 5' RACE reads. The data hold some 880,000 distinct CDR3 sequences, with under 40% observed a single time. Source material: blood. These receptors were collected from a man aged 18 to 29 in good health.

The J gene is TRBJ2-3, the V gene TRBV28; no clear D. Trimming shortened V by 4 bases and J by 4 bases, and 18 bases separated the two germline ends. This CDR3 has 16 residues. Per germline, CDR1 MDHEN and CDR2 SYDVKM. In nucleotides, the CDR3 is TGTGCCAGCAGTTCTAAGGAAGTAGGATCGGCAGATACGCAGTATTTT. Protein: CASSSKEVGSADTQYF.

The rearrangement links TRBV6-1 to TRBJ2-5; D is unresolved. Germline V gene sequence: CDR1 MNHNS, CDR2 SASEGT. Trimming shortened V by 7 bases and J by 2 bases, and 11 bases separated the two germline ends. The CDR3 contains 13 residues. CDR3 bases: TGTGCCAGCACTAATCGGTATCAAGAGACCCAGTACTTC. Translating it yields CASTNRYQETQYF.

The gene calls are TRBV5-1 and TRBJ2-3; 12 bases map to TRBD2. There are 17 residues in the CDR3. The germline V gene encodes CDR1 SGHRS and CDR2 YFSETQ. V lost 0 bases and J lost 0; bases outside the gene matches: 2. CDR3 in DNA: TGCGCCAGCAGCTTGGAAGGACTAGCGGGGAGCACAGATACGCAGTATTTT. This translates into CASSLEGLAGSTDTQYF. The full variable domain, in which reference TRBV5-1 and TRBJ2-3 provide the parts outside the CDR3, is KAGVTQTPRYLIKTRGQQVTLSCSPISGHRSVSWYQQTPGQGLQFLFEYFSETQRNKGNFPGRFSGRQFSNSRSEMNVSTLELGDSALYLCASSLEGLAGSTDTQYFGPGTRLTVL.

The rearrangement uses TRBV14 and TRBJ2-1; D is undetermined. This CDR3 comprises 12 residues. Per the germline V gene, CDR1 is SGHDN and CDR2 is FVKESK. V lost 1 base and J lost 15, with 13 bases in between. The CDR3 nucleotides are TGTGCCAGCAGCCAAGGGCCTATTGCGATGTTCTTC. Translation: CASSQGPIAMFF.

This clonotype was observed many times. The chain couples TRBV12-3 or TRBV12-4 to TRBJ2-3; 10 bases fit TRBD2. This CDR3 has 15 amino acids. The trim removed 8 bases at V and 2 bases at J, leaving 7 bases unmatched. The CDR3 protein is CASRFSGGTTDTQYF. The CDR3 nucleotides are TGTGCCAGCCGATTTAGCGGGGGGACCACAGATACGCAGTATTTT.

This clonotype was detected only a few times. This chain links TRBV12-3 or TRBV12-4 with TRBJ2-1, with D possibly being TRBD1 (6 bases). The V end lost 1 base, the J end lost 7 bases, and 14 bases lay between the germline ends. CDR3 length equals 15 residues. The CDR3 nucleotides are TGTGCCAGCAGTTTAGGAGGGGGAGTGAAAAATGAGCAGTTCTTC. Residues: CASSLGGGVKNEQFF.

On this clonotype: A much larger clone is a single base away; this may be a read error. The rearrangement joins TRBV10-3 to TRBJ1-4; D not certain. The length of the CDR3 is 11 residues. Germline V gives CDR1 ENHRY, CDR2 SYGVKD. The CDR3 spells CAVSESEKLFF. CDR3 bases: TGTGCCGTCAGTGAGTCCGAAAAACTGTTTTTT.

The gene calls are TRBV4-3 and TRBJ2-7; D may be TRBD2 (6 bases). Trimming shortened V by 4 bases and J by 7 bases, and 17 bases separated the two germline ends. CDR3 length equals 14 residues. The germline gives CDR1 LGHNA, CDR2 YSLEER. CDR3 coding DNA: TGCGCCAGCAGCCCGGGGAGGTCCTACAATGAGCAGTACTTC. Translation: CASSPGRSYNEQYF.

A note on this clonotype: The junction and the germline gene differ at one end; a read error may be behind it. The chain couples TRBV20-1 to TRBJ1-2; no definite D call. Germline V CDR1 and CDR2: DFQATT, SNEGSKA (reference sequence). There are 13 residues in the CDR3. In DNA, the CDR3 is TGCAGTGCTAGAGGATCCTCCAACTATGGCTGCACCTTC. This translates into CSARGSSNYGCTF.

The V and J genes are TRBV20-1 and TRBJ2-7; D could derive from TRBD1 or TRBD2 (6 bases each). With the DNA end fitting TRBJ2-5 better, the J assignment may be wrong. The germline V gene has CDR1 DFQATT and CDR2 SNEGSKA (reference sequence). This CDR3 has 16 amino acids. In nucleotides, the CDR3 is TGCAGTGCTAGAGAGGTGCCCGGGGGCTCAAAAGAGACCCAGTACTTC. Its translation is CSAREVPGGSKETQYF.

V and J are TRBV5-1 and TRBJ2-1; D possibly uses TRBD1 or TRBD2 (5 bases each). CDR3 length equals 18 residues. Trimming cost V 4 bases and J 1 base, with 21 bases left between them. Looked up from germline, CDR1 is SGHRS and CDR2 is YFSETQ. The CDR3 DNA sequence: TGCGCCAGCAGCGGGGGTTCGGTTGGCGGCCTTTCCTACAATGAGCAGTTCTTC. Amino acids: CASSGGSVGGLSYNEQFF.

This clonotype showed up just a few times. J is TRBJ1-2 and V is TRBV7-2; TRBD1 agrees at 7 bases. This CDR3 comprises 14 residues. V lost 6 bases to trimming and J lost 6 bases; unmatched junction nucleotides: 10. The germline V gene encodes CDR1 SGHTA and CDR2 FQGNSA. This CDR3 reads CASRDRVVGHGYTF. CDR3 bases: TGTGCCAGCAGAGACAGGGTTGTGGGACATGGCTACACCTTC. The full variable domain, rest sourced from reference TRBV7-2 and TRBJ1-2, is GAGVSQSPSNKVTEKGKDVELRCDPISGHTALYWYRQSLGQGLEFLIYFQGNSAPDKSGLPSDRFSAERTGGSVSTLTIQRTQQEDSAVYLCASRDRVVGHGYTFGSGTRLTVV.

The gene calls are TRBV4-1 and TRBJ2-5; TRBD2 is a possible D gene (5 bases). From germline, CDR1 is MGHRA and CDR2 YSYEKL. The ends were cut back, 10 bases at V and 7 bases at J, with 22 bases in the middle. The CDR3 length is 14 residues. The CDR3, as DNA: TGCGCCACCCGGATTAGAGCAAGAGAGGGGACCCAGTACTTC. Translating gives CATRIRAREGTQYF.

The sample holds a few counts of this clonotype. The chain is built from TRBV9 and TRBJ2-1, with a tentative D call TRBD1 (6 bases). The tail of the sequence fits TRBJ2-7 better, so the J call may be wrong. Looked up from germline, CDR1 is SGDLS and CDR2 is YYNGEE. This CDR3 is built from 14 residues. The CDR3 here is CASSAPLDSNEQYF. CDR3 coding DNA: TGTGCCAGCAGCGCCCCCTTGGACAGCAATGAGCAGTACTTC.

For this clonotype: A much larger clone lies a single base off, so this may be a read error. The chain has TRBV5-1 and TRBJ1-4; no definite D call. Looked up from germline, CDR1 is SGHRS and CDR2 is YFSETQ. CDR3 size: 15 residues. CDR3 sequence reads: CASSLSLATNEKLIF. The CDR3 nucleotides read TGCGCCAGCAGCCTCAGCCTTGCAACTAATGAAAAACTGATTTTT.

The chain joins TRBV18 to TRBJ2-1; 10 bases align to TRBD1. The V gene end was trimmed by 4 bases and the J gene end by 10 bases; junction bases not matched to a gene: 7. Germline V gene lookup returns CDR1 KGHSH and CDR2 LQKENI. The CDR3 covers 14 residues. DNA of the CDR3: TGTGCCAGCTCACGCGCCGGGACAGGGGACGAGCAGTTCTTC. This sequence encodes CASSRAGTGDEQFF.

This clonotype came up a few times. The gene calls are TRBV29-1 and TRBJ1-1; 8 bases align to TRBD1. The length of the CDR3 is 13 residues. V dropped 8 bases and J dropped 2; count of bases not matched to a gene: 7. CDR1 and CDR2 (germline): SQVTM, ANQGSEA. The CDR3 region has the DNA TGCAGCAAAGAGGGGACAGGAAACACTGAAGCTTTCTTT. Translating gives CSKEGTGNTEAFF.

V is TRBV14 and J is TRBJ2-1; D is possibly TRBD1 (5 bases). Per the germline V gene, CDR1 is SGHDN and CDR2 is FVKESK. The CDR3 runs 15 residues. V gave up 2 bases and J gave up 6 bases, with 14 bases separating them. The CDR3 sequence: CASSQQGMGGNEQFF. CDR3 sequence (DNA): TGTGCCAGCAGCCAACAGGGTATGGGTGGCAATGAGCAGTTCTTC.

This chain connects TRBV2 to TRBJ1-2, with 8 bases lining up with TRBD1. Germline values: CDR1 SNHLY, CDR2 FYNNEI. This CDR3 comprises 14 residues. After removal of 2 bases from V and 7 bases from J, the junction contained 6 bases not matched to a gene. The CDR3 spells CASSEQTGVGGYTF. The CDR3 DNA reads TGTGCCAGCAGTGAACAGACAGGGGTGGGTGGCTACACCTTC.

This chain uses TRBV9 with TRBJ1-2; 11 nucleotides match TRBD1. The germline V gene has CDR1 SGDLS and CDR2 YYNGEE. Trimming at V came to 7 bases and at J to 7 bases, leaving 9 bases not matched to a gene. The CDR3 covers 14 residues. The CDR3 coding sequence is TGTGCCAGCCAGACCGGGACAGGGGGGACTGGCTACACCTTC. Its translation is CASQTGTGGTGYTF.

This clonotype was picked up a small number of times. The chain employs TRBV5-6 and TRBJ2-4; TRBD1 aligns across 7 bases. The germline CDR1 and CDR2 sequences are SGHDT and YYEEEE. The CDR3 is 14 amino acids. Trimming took 8 bases from V and 7 from J; bases not matched to a gene: 12. The CDR3 coding sequence is TGTGCCAGTACCTACAGGGGCGCATGGAACATTCAGTACTTC. Amino acid sequence: CASTYRGAWNIQYF. The whole variable domain, remainder taken from reference TRBV5-6 and TRBJ2-4, is DAGVTQSPTHLIKTRGQQVTLRCSPKSGHDTVSWYQQALGQGPQFIFQYYEEEERQRGNFPDRFSGHQFPNYSSELNVNALLLGDSALYLCASTYRGAWNIQYFGAGTRLSVL.

This clonotype has only one observation. The genes are TRBV12-3 or TRBV12-4 and TRBJ2-1; D could derive from TRBD1 or TRBD2 (6 bases each). Trimming removed 2 bases at V and 6 bases at J, with 20 bases between. The CDR3 is made up of 17 amino acids. DNA of the CDR3: TGTGCCAGCAGTTTAAGTTGGACAGAGGGGGGTGGCAATGAGCAGTTCTTC. This sequence encodes CASSLSWTEGGGNEQFF.

The genes are TRBV5-1 and TRBJ1-1; 8 bases map to TRBD1. Germline loops: CDR1 SGHRS, CDR2 YFSETQ. J was trimmed by 1 base and V by 4 bases; bases with no gene match: 6. CDR3 length equals 15 residues. The CDR3, as DNA: TGCGCCAGCAGCCCGGGACAGGTGGAGAACACTGAAGCTTTCTTT. It encodes CASSPGQVENTEAFF.

There are a few counts of this clonotype. The chain joins TRBV7-6 to TRBJ2-3; D is possibly TRBD2 (5 bases). The CDR3 spans 16 residues. The germline V gene has CDR1 SGHVS and CDR2 FNYEAQ. V was cut by 4 bases and J by 0 bases, with 14 bases left in between. CDR3 region: CASSSRGPSSTDTQYF. CDR3 in DNA: TGTGCCAGCAGCTCTCGAGGGCCCTCTAGCACAGATACGCAGTATTTT.

This chain links TRBV27 with TRBJ2-3; maybe TRBD2 (5 bases). The V end was cut by 6 bases, the J end by 3 bases, with 13 bases between. Per the germline V gene, CDR1 is MNHEY and CDR2 is SMNVEV (reference sequence). The CDR3 is 14 amino acids. The CDR3 region is CASRRRGVTDTQYF. The CDR3 nucleotides are TGTGCCAGCAGAAGACGGGGTGTGACAGATACGCAGTATTTT.